This T cell receptor beta chain was found in a study of OX40 agonist ivuxolimab in advanced cancers. V gave up 6 bases and J gave up 4 bases, with 7 bases separating them. CDR3 size: 11 residues. Germline lookup yields CDR1 DFQATT and CDR2 SNEGSKA (reference sequence). The assay was immunoSEQ multiplex PCR, and TCRdb's table has in-frame clones only and misses some. The table lists approximately 70,000 clones, about 92% of them singletons. In the case of this clone: What it recognizes is unknown.

Study results and limitations: Also showing low normalized T-cell clonal expansion were some of the nonresponders. Expanded clones were, on average, more numerous among CD8+ T cells than CD4+. By week 6 at 0.1 to 3.0 mg/kg, blood CD4+ and CD8+ T cells had expanded clonally.

The clonotype originates from an adult with an advanced solid tumor such as melanoma, head and neck, liver or kidney cancer. The sequencing here drew on CD4+ or CD8+ T cells sorted from blood, taken in a trial of the OX40 agonist ivuxolimab. The V gene is TRBV20-1, the J gene TRBJ2-1; the D is unclear. The CDR3 spells CSAGNYNEQFF. CDR3 sequence (DNA): TGCAGTGCGGGCAATTACAATGAGCAGTTCTTC.